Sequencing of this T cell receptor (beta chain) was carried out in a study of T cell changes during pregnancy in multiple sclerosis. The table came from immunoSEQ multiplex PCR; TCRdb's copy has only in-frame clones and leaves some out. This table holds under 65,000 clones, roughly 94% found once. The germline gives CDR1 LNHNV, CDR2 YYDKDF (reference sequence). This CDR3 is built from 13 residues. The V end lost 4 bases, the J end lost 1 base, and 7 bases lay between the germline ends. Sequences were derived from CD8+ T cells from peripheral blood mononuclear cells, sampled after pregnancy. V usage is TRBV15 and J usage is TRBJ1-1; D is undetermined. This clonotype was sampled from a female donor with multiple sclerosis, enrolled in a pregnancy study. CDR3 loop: CATSIARNTEAFF. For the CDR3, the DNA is TGTGCCACCAGCATCGCTAGGAACACTGAAGCTTTCTTT.